This T cell receptor beta chain was profiled in a study of blood T cell repertoires in COVID-19. For the study at large: COVID-19 samples collected from the United States, Italy and Spain covered acute and convalescent phases. T cells, B-cell-depleted T cells, or PBMCs provided the cDNA or gDNA that served as material.

Germline V gives CDR1 MNHEY, CDR2 SVGAGI. This CDR3 is built from 14 residues. V lost 8 bases to trimming and J lost 5 bases; unmatched junction nucleotides: 7. Per the authors' pipeline: Quantification of nucleated cells was approximated via reference gene primer amplification. The method was immunoSEQ multiplex PCR; TCRdb's version includes in-frame clones alone and lacks a portion of them. Clone size and the V and J calls come from that table; the DNA yielded D and trimming. The profile shows 410,000 or so clones, roughly 89% of them singletons. This TCR came from a woman younger than 45 with active or convalescent COVID-19. This rearrangement joins TRBV6-5 to TRBJ1-2; TRBD1 aligns across 11 bases. Sequencing used peripheral blood. CDR3 in DNA: TGTGCCAGCTGCCGCCGGGACAGGGGGTATGGCTACACCTTC. Its translation: CASCRRDRGYGYTF.